This T cell receptor beta chain was sequenced for a study of blood T cell repertoires in COVID-19. Sequencing was performed with immunoSEQ multiplex PCR; in TCRdb, only in-frame clones are kept and a portion is missing. The data show roughly 240,000 clones, more than 70% seen once. The material sequenced was PBMCs or T cells enriched from blood (not recorded which). The clonotype originates from a woman between 50 and 59 years old who had recovered from COVID-19.

The CDR3 DNA reads TGCGCCAGCAGTGAGTCGTCTAGCGGGAGAGGAGGCAATGAGCAGTTCTTC. Residues: CASSESSSGRGGNEQFF. The rearrangement links TRBV10-1 to TRBJ2-1; 10 bases line up with TRBD2. CDR1 and CDR2 from the germline V gene are WNHNN and SYGVQD (reference sequence). The CDR3 covers 17 residues. V lost 0 bases and J lost 6; bases outside the gene matches: 8.